The text below deals with one T cell receptor beta chain. This specimen belongs to a study of blood T cell repertoires in COVID-19. Study details: Acute and convalescent COVID-19 samples came from the United States, Italy and Spain. T cells, B-cell-depleted T cells, or PBMCs supplied cDNA or gDNA.

As processed by the authors: Reference gene primer amplification in the assay estimated nucleated cell counts. Data came from immunoSEQ multiplex PCR; TCRdb stores just in-frame clones and leaves some out. Clone size and V and J calls were adopted from that table, with D and trimming inferred from the DNA. This table has some 90,000 clones, approximately 89% appearing once. V was shortened by 1 base and J by 7 bases, with 8 bases between the two germline ends. Germline V gene data show CDR1 as MNHEY and CDR2 as SVGAGI. The CDR3 consists of 14 residues. This rearrangement joins TRBV6-5 to TRBJ1-6; D not certain. The sample was peripheral blood. This sequence originates from a woman over 75 with active COVID-19. This CDR3 is CASSYYPQNSPLHF. DNA for the CDR3: TGTGCCAGCAGTTACTACCCCCAGAATTCACCCCTCCACTTT.